What follows are 5 T cell receptor beta chains derived from one specimen sequenced in a study of monozygotic twins with inflammatory bowel disease. TCRdb re-called the 5' RACE reads; every CDR3 protein appears as one record, without DNA. The sample totals about 160,000 distinct CDR3 sequences; its top ten clones hold approximately 2.4%. What was sequenced was blood. These receptors all stem from a human donor with ulcerative colitis or Crohn's disease, or a healthy co-twin of an affected twin (not recorded which).

The V call is TRBV20-1, the J call TRBJ2-5. Germline lookup yields CDR1 DFQATT and CDR2 SNEGSKA (reference sequence). This CDR3 region has 12 residues. CDR3 amino acids: CSAPDYQETQYF.

J is TRBJ2-2 and V is TRBV4-3. Germline lookup yields CDR1 LGHNA and CDR2 YSLEER. The CDR3 extends over 16 amino acids. The CDR3: CASSQDLVANTGELFF.

This CDR3 reads CASSLTSGSPGEQYF. The rearrangement uses TRBV18 and TRBJ2-7; TCRdb calls TRBD2, which cannot be checked without DNA. Germline-derived CDR1 and CDR2 are KGHSH and LQKENI. The CDR3 loop spans 15 amino acids.

V is TRBV4-3 and J is TRBJ2-1; no DNA is available, so the TRBD2 call from TCRdb remains unchecked. The CDR3 contains 15 residues. CDR1 is LGHNA, CDR2 YSLEER, per germline. CDR3 in amino acids: CASSQEGSRMNEQFF.

The chain has TRBV20-1 and TRBJ2-3; no DNA is available, so the TRBD2 call from TCRdb remains unchecked. CDR3 length: 14 amino acids. Germline assignment: CDR1 DFQATT and CDR2 SNEGSKA (reference sequence). This CDR3 reads CSVTTEVSTDTQYF.